This passage covers 15 T cell receptor beta chains from one sample sequenced in a study of identifying expanded T cells in peripheral blood. Using immunoSEQ multiplex PCR, the repertoire was profiled, and TCRdb retains in-frame clones only, with some absent. The data hold some 95,000 clones, with approximately 85% observed a single time. The sample consisted of blood. These receptor sequences come from a person aged 18-70 years in good health.

V gene TRBV7-8 combines with J gene TRBJ2-1; D not resolved. Germline-derived CDR1 and CDR2 are SGHVS and FQNEAQ. V was pared by 1 base and J by 7 bases, with 11 bases between. The CDR3 spans 14 residues. This chain's CDR3 is CASSLVVGWNEQFF. The CDR3 DNA follows: TGTGCCAGCAGCTTAGTTGTGGGCTGGAATGAGCAGTTCTTC.

The rearrangement joins TRBV5-1 to TRBJ1-1, with 9 bases matching TRBD1. The germline CDR1 and CDR2 sequences are SGHRS and YFSETQ. The length of the CDR3 is 15 residues. V lost 4 bases and J lost 5; bases outside the gene matches: 9. The CDR3 DNA follows: TGCGCCAGCAGCCGGCAACAGGGGGCTGGGACTGAAGCTTTCTTT. This translates into CASSRQQGAGTEAFF.

The chain couples TRBV19 to TRBJ1-3; D not certain. The V gene's germline CDR1 is LNHDA and CDR2 SQIVND (reference sequence). The CDR3 extends over 14 amino acids. Trimming cost V 1 base and J 0 bases, with 4 bases left between them. The CDR3 DNA is TGTGCCAGTAGTATAGCGCACTCTGGAAACACCATATATTTT. Translated, it gives CASSIAHSGNTIYF. The full variable domain, rest sourced from reference TRBV19 and TRBJ1-3, is DGGITQSPKYLFRKEGQNVTLSCEQNLNHDAMYWYRQDPGQGLRLIYYSQIVNDFQKGDIAEGYSVSREKKESFPLTVTSAQKNPTAFYLCASSIAHSGNTIYFGEGSWLTVV.

The rearrangement uses TRBV7-9 and TRBJ2-1, with D tentatively TRBD1 or TRBD2 (5 bases each). Trimming took 6 bases from V and 6 from J, leaving 15 bases between them. Germline lookup yields CDR1 SEHNR and CDR2 FQNEAQ (reference sequence). The CDR3 length is 14 residues. This chain's CDR3 is CASSSPGPGNEQFF. The CDR3, as DNA: TGTGCCAGCAGTTCGCCGGGACCGGGCAATGAGCAGTTCTTC.

The chain combines TRBV7-3 with TRBJ2-1; TRBD1 is a possible D gene (7 bases). The germline gives CDR1 SGHTA, CDR2 FQGTGA. The V gene lost 2 bases and the J gene lost 4 bases, with 12 bases spanning the gap. The CDR3 is 15 amino acids. CDR3 residues: CASSLSQGRYNEQFF. As DNA, the CDR3 is TGTGCCAGCAGCTTATCACAGGGGAGGTACAATGAGCAGTTCTTC.

This clone was seen a single time. V gene TRBV7-8 combines with J gene TRBJ2-7; no reliable D call. The CDR3 sequence is 15 residues long. Germline V gene data show CDR1 as SGHVS and CDR2 as FQNEAQ. The V end was cut by 1 base, the J end by 3 bases, with 13 bases between. The CDR3 DNA follows: TGTGCCAGCAGCTTAGTTCCCTTGCGCAGCTACGAGCAGTACTTC. This codes for CASSLVPLRSYEQYF.

The V call is TRBV6-6, the J call TRBJ1-4, with D perhaps TRBD1 (6 bases). V shed 5 bases and J shed 8 bases, with 12 bases lying between them. The CDR3 loop spans 13 amino acids. Germline V lookup: CDR1 MNHNY, CDR2 SVGAGI (reference sequence). CDR3 bases: TGTGCCAGCAGTGTCGAGGGGGGAGAAAAACTGTTTTTT. Translated, it gives CASSVEGGEKLFF.

J is TRBJ2-2 and V is TRBV5-4; D might be TRBD1 or TRBD2, each matching 5 bases. Deletions cut 7 bases from V and 5 bases from J, with 21 bases between. CDR3 length: 16 residues. Germline CDR1 and CDR2: SGHNT and YYREEE (reference sequence). CDR3 sequence (DNA): TGTGCCAGCCAAGAGGGGCAGGGTCGAAGGACCGGGGAGCTGTTTTTT. Translated, it gives CASQEGQGRRTGELFF.

The rearrangement joins TRBV4-2 to TRBJ2-1, with 7 nucleotides matching TRBD2. Germline lookup yields CDR1 LGHNA and CDR2 YNFKEQ. The CDR3 loop spans 15 amino acids. Losses at the gene ends were 3 bases for V and 7 bases for J; bases not matched to a gene: 9. The CDR3 DNA follows: TGTGCCAGCAGCCACTGGCTAGCGGACGATAATGAGCAGTTCTTC. Translated, it gives CASSHWLADDNEQFF.

The rearrangement uses TRBV10-3 and TRBJ2-3, with no clear D. Trimming cost V 2 bases and J 2 bases, with 5 bases left between them. The CDR3 length is 13 residues. The germline V gene has CDR1 ENHRY and CDR2 SYGVKD. The CDR3 sequence is CAISERDTDTQYF. The DNA of the CDR3 is TGTGCCATCAGTGAGAGGGACACAGATACGCAGTATTTT.

This clone was found a few times. The chain has TRBV7-9 and TRBJ2-2; possible D gene TRBD1, 5 bases. The CDR3 contains 14 residues. Germline-derived CDR1 and CDR2 are SEHNR and FQNEAQ (reference sequence). Trimming pared 1 base from V and 9 bases from J, leaving 12 bases between. The CDR3 nucleotides are TGTGCCAGCAGCTTAGGACAGCCACACCGGGAGCTGTTTTTT. It translates to CASSLGQPHRELFF.

The chain has TRBV7-6 and TRBJ2-5; D possibly corresponds to TRBD2 (5 bases). This CDR3 spans 14 amino acids. The germline V and J ends were trimmed by 5 bases and 2 bases, with 12 bases remaining between them. CDR1 SGHVS and CDR2 FNYEAQ come from the germline V gene. In DNA, the CDR3 is TGTGCCAGCAGCCCGTGGACGGGACAAGAGACCCAGTACTTC. Translating gives CASSPWTGQETQYF.

The rearrangement joins TRBV9 to TRBJ1-1, with a possible D match to TRBD1 (6 bases). V was shortened by 4 bases and J by 1 base, with 23 bases between the two germline ends. Germline V CDR1 and CDR2: SGDLS, YYNGEE. There are 18 residues in the CDR3. The CDR3 reads CASSTGPARDKGNTEAFF. In DNA form, the CDR3 reads TGTGCCAGCAGCACCGGACCTGCGCGGGACAAGGGGAACACTGAAGCTTTCTTT.

This chain links TRBV5-1 with TRBJ2-1; 16 bases map to TRBD2. This CDR3 has 18 amino acids. With 0 bases clipped from V and 5 bases from J, the junction kept 5 bases outside the gene matches. The V gene's germline CDR1 is SGHRS and CDR2 YFSETQ. This CDR3 is CASSLARGLAGGHNEQFF. The CDR3 nucleotides read TGCGCCAGCAGCTTGGCCCGGGGACTAGCGGGAGGGCACAATGAGCAGTTCTTC.

The chain links TRBV5-1 to TRBJ2-1; 10 bases fit TRBD1. From germline, CDR1 is SGHRS and CDR2 YFSETQ. CDR3 size: 12 residues. The V and J ends lost 8 bases and 9 bases, in that order; junction bases with no gene match: 5. The DNA for the CDR3 is TGCGCCAGTGGACAGGGGGAGGGTGAGCAGTTCTTC. Translated, it gives CASGQGEGEQFF.